This TCR beta chain emerged from a study of vaccination effects on CD4 cells after COVID-19 (dated by TCRdb to 2021 to 2024). Context from the whole study: Post-vaccine samples across the study were collected a median of 72 days after the second dose, with a range of 14 to 241. Altogether, 10 COVID-19 convalescent patients and 4 SARS-CoV-2-naive healthy vaccine recipients made up the full study. Cultures from other donors in the study were sequenced using the Oncomine TCR Beta short-read assay on an Illumina iSeq 100. SARS-CoV-2 spike-specific CD4+ TCR repertoires from before and after mRNA vaccination were compared in COVID-19 convalescent patients and in infection-naive vaccine recipients.

On this clone itself: Its target antigen remains unknown. Base qualities are not at hand, and no much larger clone is one base apart.

In the ViraFEST assay, PBMC were stimulated with viral peptide pools, and TCR sequencing was then used to find antigen-specific CD4+ T cell clonotypes based on their expansion. After around eleven days of culture, CD4+ T cells were isolated with the EasySep CD4+ T cell isolation kit. Two doses of either the BNT162b2 or the mRNA-1273 mRNA SARS-CoV-2 vaccine were administered to participants. Negative nucleocapsid antibody results before and after vaccination confirmed that the healthy vaccine recipients had no prior SARS-CoV-2 infection. Each well held some 1.9 million PBMC cultured in IMDM containing approximately 5.3% human AB serum, roughly 9.6 IU/ml IL-2 and gentamicin, along with about 9.5 ug/ml peptides. Half of the culture medium was replaced with fresh IL-2-containing medium on days 3 and 7. Each peptide stimulation condition was cultured in triplicate wells unless otherwise noted. Using Ficoll-Paque Plus gradient centrifugation, PBMC were separated from whole blood and then either used fresh or cryopreserved at -140C. The spike proteins of SARS-CoV-2 and of the common cold coronaviruses HCoV-NL63, HCoV-OC43 and HCoV-229E were spanned by overlapping peptide pools. The QIAamp micro DNA kit was used to extract genomic DNA from the cultured CD4+ T cells.

General conclusions and limits of the study: Among healthy vaccine recipients, nearly all vaccine-induced clones were SARS-CoV-2 mono-reactive, and only 1 of 255 was cross-reactive with common cold coronaviruses. The study was limited by a small number of convalescent patients, and early post-infection timepoints were lacking. At late post-vaccination timepoints, both infection-induced and vaccine-induced clones showed marked clonal contraction, consistent with waning T cell responses.

The library was prepared using the immunoSEQ multiplex PCR assay. DNA from the cultured, isolated CD4+ T cells was subjected to TCR beta CDR3 sequencing. The authors' analysis ran thus. Non-productive TCR sequences were discarded, and reads were trimmed to the CDR3 region, with only CDR3s of 7 or more amino acids retained. The MANAFEST web app was used to pick out antigen-specific clonotypes by comparing their expansion in peptide wells with that in reference cultures. For clones to be considered positive, expansion at FDR<0.05 versus reference and all other wells, an odds ratio above 5, and a frequency above 0.1% in two replicate wells were required. A clonotype was called cross-reactive if it was significantly expanded both in SARS-CoV-2 spike wells and in at least one common cold coronavirus spike condition. Levenshtein distance calculated with the stringdist R package was used to assess CDR3 similarity, and unrooted trees were constructed with ape in R 3.6.1. TCRdb provides this immuneACCESS table in a form limited to in-frame rearrangements. Some clones are lacking; in checked studies, under half of them reflect an unresolved V gene, and why the rest are absent is not known. V, J and clone size were drawn from that table, and D and trimming were deduced from the DNA. The sample table holds tens of thousands of clones, of which 65% to 90% were seen once. The ten largest make up 5.8% of the sample.

V lost 2 bases and J lost 5 bases; the stretch between them is 3 bases long. The CDR3 numbers 12 residues from cysteine through phenylalanine. Here the CDR3 DNA is all that survives: 36 bases in frame from base 1. The CDR1 and CDR2 encoded by the germline V gene are MDHEN and SYDVKM. The material was CD4+ T cells from PBMCs cultured with SARS-CoV-2 spike peptides, obtained after COVID-19 vaccination. This specimen's cell subset or site label, per the study, means: SARS-CoV-2 spike overlapping peptide pool stimulation. The sequence links TRBV28 to TRBJ1-4, with no confidently assigned D gene. The source is a human donor who received a COVID-19 vaccine. Some clones in this sample may be carry-over from other donors' samples. The CDR3: CASSLLNEKLFF. The DNA is as follows: TGTGCCAGCAGTTTACTGAATGAAAAACTGTTTTTT.